A selection of T cell receptor beta chains follows, all from one sample in a study of metastatic and nonmetastatic thyroid tumors. Via MiXCR, TCRdb re-called the PCR reads. The profile shows about 39,000 clones, approximately 20% of them singletons. What was sequenced was blood. These receptor sequences come from a female donor with papillary thyroid cancer or a benign thyroid nodule (not recorded which). Some clones in this sample may be carry-over from other donors' samples. Each CDR3 is given with its conserved first and last residue. The order of the fields is J gene, D gene, V gene, clone size, CDR3 protein, CDR3 DNA. A D gene is named only where the DNA matches it firmly. The listing skips clone size in some rows; elsewhere it reads once, few, many or a size class.

>TRBJ2-7|TRBD1|TRBV5-1|.
CASRGGASYEQYF
TGCGCCAGCAGAGGGGGCGCTTCCTACGAGCAGTACTTC
>TRBJ2-6|TRBD2|TRBV6-2/TRBV6-3|.
CASSPAGGIGDSGANVLTF
TGTGCCAGCAGTCCCGCGGGGGGGATTGGCGACTCTGGGGCCAACGTCCTGACTTTC
>TRBJ1-4|TRBD1|TRBV7-8|many
CASSPGQHNEKLFF
TGTGCCAGCAGCCCGGGACAGCATAATGAAAAACTGTTTTTT
>TRBJ2-3|.|TRBV5-8|many
CASSKGHKTDTQYF
TGTGCCAGCAGCAAGGGACACAAAACAGATACGCAGTATTTT
>TRBJ1-2|TRBD1|TRBV28|many
CASSSRTGGVYGYTF
TGTGCCAGCAGTTCCCGGACAGGAGGGGTATATGGCTACACCTTC
>TRBJ2-1|TRBD2|TRBV20-1|many
CSAREPLGTSGSNEQFF
TGCAGTGCTAGAGAACCTCTTGGAACTAGCGGGAGCAATGAGCAGTTCTTC
>TRBJ2-2|TRBD1|TRBV20-1|once
CSASGQGADTGELFF
TGCAGTGCTAGTGGGCAGGGGGCCGACACCGGGGAGCTGTTTTTT
>TRBJ1-2|.|TRBV19|many
CASSLGEGHYGYTF
TGTGCCAGTAGTTTAGGGGAGGGGCACTATGGCTACACCTTC
>TRBJ2-7|.|TRBV7-2|.
CASSPSTPYEHYF
TGTGCCAGCAGCCCTAGTACGCCCTACGAGCATTACTTC
>TRBJ1-1|.|TRBV7-2|.
CASSLVGGLYTGAFF
TGTGCCAGCAGCTTAGTCGGGGGTCTGTACACTGGAGCTTTCTTT
>TRBJ2-7|.|TRBV25-1|few
CAISEGQGAYEQYF
TGTGCCATCAGTGAGGGTCAGGGTGCTTACGAGCAGTACTTC
>TRBJ2-6|TRBD1|TRBV19|many
CASSMRTGRSSGANVLTF
TGTGCCAGTAGTATGCGGACAGGGAGGAGTTCTGGGGCCAACGTCCTGACTTTC
>TRBJ2-7|.|TRBV4-1|.
CASSQGADSYEQYF
TGCGCCAGCAGCCAAGGTGCAGACTCCTACGAGCAGTACTTC
>TRBJ2-2|.|TRBV4-3|many
CASSQGQTGELFF
TGCGCCAGCAGCCAAGGGCAAACCGGGGAGCTGTTTTTT
>TRBJ1-5|.|TRBV12-3/TRBV12-4|many
CASSTSGTYNQPQHF
TGTGCCAGCAGTACCTCCGGGACGTACAATCAGCCCCAGCATTTT
>TRBJ2-1|.|TRBV5-1|.
CASSSNRGSVEQFF
TGCGCCAGCAGCTCGAATAGAGGGAGCGTTGAGCAGTTCTTC
>TRBJ1-1|.|TRBV4-3|many
CASSQDWVNTEAFF
TGCGCCAGCAGCCAAGATTGGGTGAACACTGAAGCTTTCTTT
>TRBJ2-4|.|TRBV28|many
CASSGNIQYF
TGTGCCAGCAGTGGGAACATTCAGTACTTC
>TRBJ1-1|.|TRBV20-1|many
CSATRQTNTEAFF
TGCAGTGCTACACGACAGACGAACACTGAAGCTTTCTTT
>TRBJ2-7|TRBD2|TRBV12-3/TRBV12-4|many
CASSKLAGRYEQYF
TGTGCCAGCAGTAAACTAGCGGGAAGGTACGAGCAGTACTTC
>TRBJ1-4|.|TRBV10-2|many
CASSEYGRNEKLFF
TGCGCCAGCAGTGAGTATGGAAGGAATGAAAAACTGTTTTTT
>TRBJ2-2|.|TRBV6-1|few
CASSIGLSGETGELFF
TGTGCCAGCAGTATAGGACTATCGGGAGAGACCGGGGAGCTGTTTTTT
>TRBJ2-3|.|TRBV6-1|.
CATKWGGDTDTQYF
TGTGCCACCAAGTGGGGTGGGGACACAGATACGCAGTATTTT
>TRBJ1-5|.|TRBV7-9|.
CASSTGGGGQPQHF
TGTGCCAGCAGCACCGGGGGCGGAGGTCAGCCCCAGCATTTT
>TRBJ2-7|.|TRBV5-5|many
CASSSLLGGEQYF
TGTGCCAGCAGTTCGTTATTGGGAGGCGAGCAGTACTTC
>TRBJ2-1|.|TRBV10-1|few
CATIGHPGEQFF
TGCGCCACCATAGGGCACCCGGGGGAGCAGTTCTTC
>TRBJ1-1|.|TRBV25-1|many
CASSDGREVAEAFF
TGTGCCAGCAGTGACGGCAGGGAAGTCGCTGAAGCTTTCTTT
>TRBJ2-1|.|TRBV6-1|.
CASSELGLSGNEQFF
TGTGCCAGCAGTGAACTTGGACTATCGGGCAATGAGCAGTTCTTC
>TRBJ2-7|.|TRBV20-1|.
CSVLGISRKGLRGEQYF
TGCAGTGTCCTCGGGATTAGCAGGAAAGGACTCAGAGGCGAGCAGTACTTC
>TRBJ2-1|TRBD2|TRBV12-5|many
CASGGGLGGNEQFF
TGTGCTAGTGGAGGGGGACTAGGGGGCAATGAGCAGTTCTTC
>TRBJ2-2|.|TRBV7-2|many
CASSTQITGELFF
TGTGCCAGCAGCACCCAAATCACCGGGGAGCTGTTTTTT
>TRBJ1-6|.|TRBV7-2|many
CASSKGLINSPLHF
TGTGCCAGCAGCAAGGGACTGATTAATTCACCCCTCCACTTT
>TRBJ1-1|TRBD1|TRBV30|many
CAWIYRDRGQAFF
TGTGCCTGGATTTACCGGGACAGGGGGCAAGCTTTCTTT
>TRBJ2-1|TRBD2|TRBV6-1|few
CASQRTSGRDEQFF
TGTGCCAGCCAACGGACTAGCGGGAGGGATGAGCAGTTCTTC
>TRBJ2-5|TRBD2|TRBV6-1|many
CASSEVAGGQETQYF
TGTGCCAGCAGTGAAGTAGCGGGAGGGCAAGAGACCCAGTACTTC
>TRBJ2-5|.|TRBV27|many
CASSTNRDQETQYF
TGTGCCAGCAGTACTAACAGGGACCAAGAGACCCAGTACTTC
>TRBJ2-7|TRBD2|TRBV20-1|.
CTERETYEQYF
TGCACTGAGCGGGAGACTTACGAGCAGTACTTC